Shown below are 9 T cell receptor beta chains from a single sample sequenced in a study of blood T cell repertoires in COVID-19. Sequencing was performed with immunoSEQ multiplex PCR; in TCRdb, only in-frame clones are kept and a portion is missing. This sample carries about 120,000 clones, 80% to 90% of them seen once, and the ten largest clones take more than 9%. The specimen was peripheral blood. Source of these receptors: a human donor in a cohort sampled during active COVID-19.

The chain carries TRBV28 and TRBJ1-5; D gene unclear. This CDR3 is built from 14 residues. Trimming cost V 1 base and J 4 bases, with 8 bases left between them. CDR1 and CDR2 (germline): MDHEN, SYDVKM. CDR3 bases: TGTGCCAGCAGTTTATTGGGAGGAAATCAGCCCCAGCATTTT. It yields the protein CASSLLGGNQPQHF.

This clone was counted only a few times. The genes are TRBV10-3 and TRBJ2-7, with TRBD1 matching over 11 bases. CDR3 length: 16 residues. The V and J ends lost 3 bases and 3 bases, in that order; junction bases with no gene match: 7. Germline loops: CDR1 ENHRY, CDR2 SYGVKD. The chain's CDR3 is CAISDSAGTGGYEQYF. The CDR3 DNA sequence: TGTGCCATCAGTGATTCCGCCGGGACAGGGGGCTACGAGCAGTACTTC.

This chain connects TRBV2 to TRBJ2-7; no definite D call. Trimming left V 5 bases short and J 3 bases short, with 11 bases between. This CDR3 spans 13 amino acids. Germline V CDR1 and CDR2: SNHLY, FYNNEI. CDR3 bases: TGTGCCAGCAGTTTGGCGGAATACTACGAGCAGTACTTC. As protein: CASSLAEYYEQYF. Together with reference TRBV2 and TRBJ2-7, the CDR3 gives the full variable domain: EPEVTQTPSHQVTQMGQEVILRCVPISNHLYFYWYRQILGQKVEFLVSFYNNEISEKSEIFDDQFSVERPDGSNFTLKIRSTKLEDSAMYFCASSLAEYYEQYFGPGTRLTVT.

CDR3 coding DNA: TGTGCCAGCAGCTTAGCAGCGAGTGGGGGCCAAAGTGGCTACACCTTC. Amino acids: CASSLAASGGQSGYTF. The chain has TRBV7-2 and TRBJ1-2; tentative D call: TRBD1 (6 bases). The V end lost 0 bases, the J end lost 7 bases, and 18 bases lay between the germline ends. CDR3 length equals 16 residues. CDR1 and CDR2 from the germline V gene are SGHTA and FQGNSA.

This rearrangement joins TRBV6-2 or TRBV6-3 to TRBJ1-1; the D is unclear. V gave up 4 bases and J gave up 0 bases, with 18 bases separating them. The CDR3 is 17 residues long. CDR1 MNHEY and CDR2 SVGEGT come from the germline V gene. CDR3 nucleotide sequence: TGTGCCAGCAGTTTCGACGGGATCTCCGCCATGAACACTGAAGCTTTCTTT. Amino acid sequence: CASSFDGISAMNTEAFF.

The chain couples TRBV7-2 to TRBJ1-3; D is possibly TRBD1 (5 bases). The germline V gene has CDR1 SGHTA and CDR2 FQGNSA. V lost 5 bases to trimming and J lost 0 bases, with 17 bases between them. The length of the CDR3 is 17 residues. CDR3 nucleotides: TGTGCCAGCAGCCCGACAGCCGCACGAAGCTCTGGAAACACCATATATTTT. Residues: CASSPTAARSSGNTIYF.

This clone occurred once. The rearrangement links TRBV7-9 to TRBJ2-4, with D hard to call. V was cut by 4 bases and J by 0 bases, with 13 bases left in between. Germline values: CDR1 SEHNR, CDR2 FQNEAQ (reference sequence). The CDR3 consists of 16 residues. The CDR3 DNA reads as TGTGCCAGCAGCTCCACGGATACAGTAGCCAAAAACATTCAGTACTTC. This codes for CASSSTDTVAKNIQYF. The whole variable domain, remainder taken from reference TRBV7-9 and TRBJ2-4, is DTGVSQNPRHKITKRGQNVTFRCDPISEHNRLYWYRQTLGQGPEFLTYFQNEAQLEKSRLLSDRFSAERPKGSFSTLEIQRTEQGDSAMYLCASSSTDTVAKNIQYFGAGTRLSVL.

The rearrangement joins TRBV6-5 to TRBJ1-1, with 10 bases aligning to TRBD1. CDR3 length equals 15 residues. V dropped 5 bases and J dropped 0; count of bases not matched to a gene: 3. CDR1 and CDR2 from the germline V gene are MNHEY and SVGAGI. The CDR3 DNA sequence: TGTGCCAGCAGTAGACAGGGGGCCATGAACACTGAAGCTTTCTTT. Residues: CASSRQGAMNTEAFF.

The chain's CDR3 is CASSPPMLAPHEQFF. CDR3 bases: TGTGCCAGCAGCCCCCCGATGCTAGCACCCCATGAGCAGTTCTTC. The rearrangement uses TRBV14 and TRBJ2-1, with D possibly TRBD2 on 5 matching bases. Between the trimmed V and J ends, which lost 4 bases and 8 bases, there was a span of 18 bases. Germline CDR1 SGHDN, CDR2 FVKESK. This CDR3 region has 15 residues.